This section outlines one TCR beta chain sequence together with its context. The target of this receptor is not known. No qualities accompany the bases; no much larger clone lies one base away. Using the deep immunoSEQ assay, multiplex PCR amplified TCR CDR3 regions from genomic DNA. Genomic DNA extracted from each cell subset was distributed evenly over all wells of several immunoSEQ 96-well plates, and each plate served as one replicate. Each replicate PCR for sorted subsets received roughly 0.2 ug genomic DNA, equal to roughly 29,000 T cell genomes. The purified libraries were quantified using a Qubit 3.0 fluorometer, sized with a Bioanalyzer 2100, and then quantified again using the KAPA Library Quantification kit. Every immunoSEQ 96-well plate was sequenced on a dedicated single-read 150-cycle Illumina NextSeq 550 flow cell. Turning to the authors' computational methods: Because the immunoSEQ output held only junctional sequences and lacked quality scores, the filtering could not match the filtering applied to full-length reads. To assign V/J genes and CDR3, sequences were annotated using PyIR, a Python wrapper for IgBLAST v1.9, with IMGT germline references. Reads were removed for weak V/J assignments (E-value above 1e-6), missing CDR3, stop codons, out-of-frame junctions, or ambiguous translated residues. V3J clonotypes were defined as sequences sharing the same inferred V gene, J gene, and CDR3 amino acid sequence. To compute the percentage overlap between repertoires, the number of shared unique clonotypes was divided by the size of the smaller repertoire. Richness of each repertoire was evaluated using RTK rarefaction, the Chao1 estimator, and Recon v2.1 estimates of unobserved clonotypes. Generation probabilities for all TCRbeta clonotypes obtained by the gDNA method from a handful of donors were computed using OLGA. Imported from immuneACCESS, the table was reduced by TCRdb to in-frame sequences with V and J called. These copies leave out some clones; in studies compared against another copy, an unresolved V gene accounts for under half, and the cause of the remainder is not known. Clonal size and the V and J genes are those of that table, whereas D and trimming came from the DNA. Here the sample has under 750,000 clones; roughly two thirds occur a single time. The ten largest make up 1.8% of the sample.

These data originate in a study of shared clonotypes between healthy human individuals (dated by TCRdb to about 2020). With respect to the entire study: A couple of women and a few men aged 18 to 49 years were included in the cohort. For each donor, three plates each were used for CD4 naive and CD4 memory, two plates were used for CD8 naive, and one plate was used for CD8 memory. To estimate repertoire size and how much clonotypes are shared between individuals, the study performed deep sequencing of blood TCR repertoires from a few healthy adults. To increase sequencing depth and limit assay-specific biases, TCR repertoire library preparation and sequencing were carried out by different laboratories using diverse techniques. Each donor's leukapheresis produced roughly between about 0.9 and 9.5 billion PBMCs.

General conclusions and limits of the study: Because the study included a small number of donors, the genetic and exposure-history diversity represented was limited. Higher generation probabilities were observed for clonotypes shared by all four sorted-subset donors than for non-shared clonotypes. Sharing across a handful of donors was observed for 4.5% to 6.5% of naive CD4, 3% to 3.5% of naive CD8, 2% to 2.5% of memory CD4, and approximately 0.41% of memory CD8 clonotypes. Rarefaction of sorted-subset datasets indicated incomplete sequencing despite the large sequencing depth. Naive subsets generally had larger estimated clonotype richness than memory subsets. Sampling was restricted to blood, and TCR repertoires in tissue are likely to differ from TCR repertoires in blood. Pairwise subsampling led to the expectation that sequencing depth would affect the degree of clonotype sharing among donors.

The donors were healthy, HIV-negative adults with no recently reported acute infections or vaccinations. All donors were Caucasian adults living in Nashville, Tennessee, USA. CD4+ T cells were enriched by magnetic negative selection, after which naive cells were positively selected on CD45RA and the negative fraction was taken as the memory subset. Blood was collected by leukapheresis, and PBMCs were isolated by Ficoll-Histopaque density gradient centrifugation and then cryopreserved in liquid nitrogen vapor phase. Purity and quantity of every magnetically sorted T cell population were checked by analytical flow cytometry. Genomic DNA was isolated from every sorted fraction and measured by UV absorbance on a Nanodrop 2000c. From V the trimming removes 5 bases and from J it removes 5 bases, while the gene matches leave 5 bases of the junction unaccounted for. The CDR3 starts with the cysteine, ends with the phenylalanine, and has 12 residues. Here the CDR3 DNA is all that survives: 36 bases in frame from base 1. CDR1 and CDR2 were assigned from the germline V gene as SQVTM and ANQGSEA.

Sequenced material: memory CD4+ T cells sorted from blood. The cell subset or site label of this sample denotes: CD45RA-negative fraction. The chain links TRBV29-1 with TRBJ2-5, with 7 bases in between that match TRBD2. This TCR was sampled from a woman aged 25-40 years in good health. The CDR3 has the sequence CSVSGGDETQYF. In nucleotides, the sequence is TGCAGCGTTTCGGGGGGAGATGAGACCCAGTACTTC.